These T cell receptor beta chains were read from a single sample in a study of blood T cell repertoires in COVID-19. Profiling relied on immunoSEQ multiplex PCR, and the TCRdb table lists in-frame clones only, not all of them. Of roughly 90,000 clones listed, 75% to 90% are singletons. Sequenced sample: peripheral blood. Receptors originate from a woman in her 70s with acute or convalescent COVID-19. CDR3s include the opening cysteine and the closing phenylalanine or tryptophan. Fields, in order: V gene, J gene, clone size, D gene, CDR3 protein, CDR3 DNA. A D gene is named only where the DNA matches it firmly. Clone size is not always given. Where it is, it says once, few, many or a class for expanded clones.

>TRBV11-1|TRBJ2-1|-|-
CASSLAGPFGNEQFF
TGTGCCAGCAGCTTAGCGGGCCCTTTCGGCAATGAGCAGTTCTTC
>TRBV19|TRBJ2-5|once|-
CASSEGHRGETQYF
TGTGCCAGTAGTGAGGGACATCGGGGAGAGACCCAGTACTTC
>TRBV5-1|TRBJ1-1|once|TRBD1
CASSLTRGLDTEAFF
TGCGCCAGCAGCTTGACCAGGGGGCTCGACACTGAAGCTTTCTTT
>TRBV30|TRBJ1-1|once|-
CAWRQAPSNTEAFF
TGTGCCTGGAGACAGGCCCCTTCGAACACTGAAGCTTTCTTT
>TRBV9|TRBJ1-2|-|-
CASSVDSQALYGYTF
TGTGCCAGCAGCGTAGATTCACAGGCCCTCTATGGCTACACCTTC
>TRBV5-5|TRBJ2-7|-|TRBD2
CASSFFAGEYDEQYF
TGTGCCAGCAGCTTTTTTGCGGGAGAGTATGACGAGCAGTACTTC
>TRBV6-6|TRBJ1-2|-|-
CASSYRTYGYTF
TGTGCCAGCAGTTACCGGACATATGGCTACACCTTC
>TRBV28|TRBJ1-1|-|-
CASSAGATEAFF
TGTGCCAGCAGTGCAGGGGCCACTGAAGCTTTCTTT
>TRBV6-5|TRBJ1-1|-|-
CASRDQGNTEAFF
TGTGCCAGCAGAGACCAGGGAAACACTGAAGCTTTCTTT
>TRBV7-6|TRBJ2-2|-|TRBD2
CASSGLAGANTGELFF
TGTGCCAGCAGCGGACTAGCGGGGGCGAACACCGGGGAGCTGTTTTTT
>TRBV6-2/TRBV6-3|TRBJ1-1|once|TRBD1
CASSLDRVNTEAFF
TGTGCCAGCAGTCTGGACAGGGTGAACACTGAAGCTTTCTTT
>TRBV5-1|TRBJ1-1|-|TRBD1
CASSLLRQGVTEAFF
TGCGCCAGCAGCTTGCTGAGACAGGGGGTCACTGAAGCTTTCTTT
>TRBV9|TRBJ1-1|-|-
CASSVDGRANTEAFF
TGTGCCAGCAGCGTAGATGGCAGGGCGAACACTGAAGCTTTCTTT
>TRBV5-1|TRBJ2-7|once|TRBD2
CASSLVAGAYEQYF
TGCGCCAGCAGCTTAGTAGCGGGAGCCTACGAGCAGTACTTC
>TRBV4-3|TRBJ1-2|-|-
CASSHRGDLGYTF
TGCGCCAGCAGCCACCGAGGAGACCTTGGCTACACCTTC
>TRBV19|TRBJ1-5|-|TRBD1
CASILTGAGGQPQHF
TGTGCCAGTATCCTGACAGGGGCTGGGGGTCAGCCCCAGCATTTT
>TRBV28|TRBJ2-7|few|-
CASSTFPYEQYF
TGTGCCAGCAGTACATTCCCCTACGAGCAGTACTTC
>TRBV9|TRBJ2-3|-|-
CASSAWGGVTDTQYF
TGTGCCAGCAGCGCCTGGGGCGGGGTCACAGATACGCAGTATTTT